This T cell receptor beta chain was sequenced during a study of blood T cell repertoires in COVID-19. Study-level background: The samples span acute and convalescent COVID-19 from the United States, Italy and Spain. The analysed material was cDNA or gDNA that came from T cells, B-cell-depleted T cells, or PBMCs.

Assay used: immunoSEQ multiplex PCR; TCRdb lists only in-frame clones, some missing. The sample carries 200,000 to 250,000 clones, about three quarters recorded once. The germline gives CDR1 SGHDT, CDR2 YYEEEE. This CDR3 has 13 residues. The V and J ends lost 4 bases and 1 base respectively, with 9 bases between them. The chain couples TRBV5-6 to TRBJ2-7, with D possibly TRBD1 on 5 matching bases. The sequenced material came from peripheral blood. This TCR was sampled from a woman aged 70-85 years with acute or convalescent COVID-19. The CDR3 sequence: CASSRTLSYEQYF. The CDR3 DNA follows: TGTGCCAGCAGCCGGACACTATCCTACGAGCAGTACTTC.